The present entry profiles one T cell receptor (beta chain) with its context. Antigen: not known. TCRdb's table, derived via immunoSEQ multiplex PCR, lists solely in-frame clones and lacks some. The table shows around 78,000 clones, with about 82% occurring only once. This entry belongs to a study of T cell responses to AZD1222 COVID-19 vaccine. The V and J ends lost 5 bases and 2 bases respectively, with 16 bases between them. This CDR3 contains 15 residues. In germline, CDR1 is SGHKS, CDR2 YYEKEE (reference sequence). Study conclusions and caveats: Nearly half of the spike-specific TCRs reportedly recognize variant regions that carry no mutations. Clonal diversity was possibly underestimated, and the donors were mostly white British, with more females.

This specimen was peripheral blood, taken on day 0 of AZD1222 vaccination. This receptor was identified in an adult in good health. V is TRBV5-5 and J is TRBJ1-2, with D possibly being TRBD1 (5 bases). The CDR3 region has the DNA TGTGCCAGCAGGGCCCAATCGGCAGGGAACTATGGCTACACCTTC. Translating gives CASRAQSAGNYGYTF.